Sequencing of this TCR beta chain was carried out in a study of glioma-infiltrating T cells. The CDR3 is 15 amino acids. The V gene lost 4 bases and the J gene lost 10 bases, with 17 bases spanning the gap. Germline CDR1 is MNHEY and CDR2 is SMNVEV (reference sequence). To note about this clonotype: Its antigen is as yet unknown.

Using RNA template, CDR3s of TCR alpha and beta were amplified with iRepertoire arm-PCR. Input was 100-400 ng of tissue mRNA or PBMC total RNA. TCRdb ran MiXCR on the multiplex PCR reads and lists one entry per CDR3 protein. The repertoire has about 5,700 distinct CDR3 sequences, 35% to 50% of them found once; the top ten carry 20% to 25%. General study points: CDR3 overlap between tissue and blood was very small.

Sample: glioma tissue, nonneoplastic brain tissue, or PBMCs (not recorded which). The source of this sequence is a human donor with low-grade glioma or glioblastoma, undergoing nonglioma brain surgery, or in good health (not recorded which). The J gene is TRBJ1-6, the V gene TRBV27, with a possible D match to TRBD1 (5 bases). The CDR3 DNA reads as TGTGCCAGCAGTTACTCGGCAGGGTGGTCATCACCCCTCCACTTT. Translation: CASSYSAGWSSPLHF.